The entry that follows covers one T cell receptor (beta chain) sequence. The data originate from a study of blood T cell repertoires in COVID-19. CDR3 size: 14 residues. V shed 3 bases and J shed 0 bases, with 9 bases lying between them. The germline gives CDR1 DFQATT, CDR2 SNEGSKA (reference sequence). As originally analysed: Cell counts per sample came from amplifying reference gene primers. TCRdb's copy holds only in-frame clones and misses some; the assay was immunoSEQ multiplex PCR. V, J and clone size derive from that table, while D and trimming were established from the DNA sequence. The data contain about 110,000 clones, approximately 65% of them seen just once; the ten biggest clones take up about 8.3%.

This chain joins TRBV20-1 and TRBJ1-5, with unresolved D. Sequencing used peripheral blood. This receptor was obtained from a woman aged 60 to 75 with acute or convalescent COVID-19. As DNA, the CDR3 is TGCAGTGCTAGTGGGGTAGCTAGCAATCAGCCCCAGCATTTT. It translates to CSASGVASNQPQHF.